The clone carrying this TCR beta chain was seen only a few times. What it recognizes is unknown. This sample is part of a study of spatial heterogeneity in lung cancer. Background on the study: Alpha-chain sequences were consistently detected less often than beta-chain sequences.

Every cDNA TCR molecule received its own unique molecular identifier. TCRdb reanalysed the 5' RACE reads using MiXCR and keeps one entry per CDR3 protein. Of approximately 2,700 distinct CDR3 sequences in the sample, approximately 10% were seen once. Study findings and constraints: Estimated coverage of tumor T cells was about 7% for alpha and about 13% for beta chains. Expanded alpha and beta TCR counts within tumors tracked tumor mutation counts.

Time point noted: sample taken at primary tumor resection. The donors, around 71 patients with untreated early-stage non-small cell lung cancer, provided the samples. The length of the CDR3 is 15 residues. Trimming took off 4 bases at V and 8 bases at J, with 17 bases between the two ends. Germline V gene lookup returns CDR1 MGHRA and CDR2 YSYEKL. The specimen was lung tumor tissue, collected at surgery. This chain links TRBV4-1 with TRBJ1-4, with D possibly matching TRBD1 (6 bases). This clonotype originated in a female donor with early-stage non-small cell lung cancer. CDR3 nucleotides: TGCGCCAGCAGCCCTTCCGGGACAAAAGACGAAAAACTGTTTTTT. Translated, it gives CASSPSGTKDEKLFF.